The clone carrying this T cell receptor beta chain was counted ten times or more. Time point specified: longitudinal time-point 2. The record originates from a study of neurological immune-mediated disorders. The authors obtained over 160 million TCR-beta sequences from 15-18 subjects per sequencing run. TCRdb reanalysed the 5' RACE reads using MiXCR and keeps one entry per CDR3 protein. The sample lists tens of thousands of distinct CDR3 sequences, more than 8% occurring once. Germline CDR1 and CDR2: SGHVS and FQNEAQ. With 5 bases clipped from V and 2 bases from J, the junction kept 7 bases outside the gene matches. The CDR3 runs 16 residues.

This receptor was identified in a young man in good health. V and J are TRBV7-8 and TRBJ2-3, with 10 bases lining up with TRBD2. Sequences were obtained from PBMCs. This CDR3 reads CASSRGTSVSTDTQYF. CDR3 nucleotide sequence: TGTGCCAGCAGCCGTGGGACTAGCGTCTCCACAGATACGCAGTATTTT.